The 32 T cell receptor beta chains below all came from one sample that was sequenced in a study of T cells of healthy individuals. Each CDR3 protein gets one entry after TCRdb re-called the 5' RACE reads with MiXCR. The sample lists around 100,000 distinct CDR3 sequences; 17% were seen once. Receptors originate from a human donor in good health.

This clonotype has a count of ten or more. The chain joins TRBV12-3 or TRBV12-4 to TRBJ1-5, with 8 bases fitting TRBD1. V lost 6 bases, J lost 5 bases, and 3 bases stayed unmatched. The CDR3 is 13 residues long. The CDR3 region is CASRGQDHQPQHF. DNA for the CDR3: TGTGCCAGCAGGGGACAGGATCATCAGCCCCAGCATTTT.

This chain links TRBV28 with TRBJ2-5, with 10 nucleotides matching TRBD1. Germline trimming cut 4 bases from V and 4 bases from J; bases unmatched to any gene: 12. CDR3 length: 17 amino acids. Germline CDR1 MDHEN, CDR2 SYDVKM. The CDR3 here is CASSSPPGTGEGETQYF. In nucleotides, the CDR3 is TGTGCCAGCAGTTCCCCCCCCGGGACAGGGGAGGGAGAGACCCAGTACTTC.

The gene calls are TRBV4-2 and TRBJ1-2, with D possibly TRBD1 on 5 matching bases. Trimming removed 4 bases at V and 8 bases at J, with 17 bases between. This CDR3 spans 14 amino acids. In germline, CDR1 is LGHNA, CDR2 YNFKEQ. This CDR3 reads CASSRPNLSGGYTF. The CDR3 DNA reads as TGTGCCAGCAGCCGCCCCAACCTATCAGGGGGCTACACCTTC.

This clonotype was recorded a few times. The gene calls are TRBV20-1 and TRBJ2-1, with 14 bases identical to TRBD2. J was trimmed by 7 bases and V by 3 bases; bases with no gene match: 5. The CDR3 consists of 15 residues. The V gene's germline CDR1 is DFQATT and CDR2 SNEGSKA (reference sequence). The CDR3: CSASGTSGRWNEQFF. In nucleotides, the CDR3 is TGCAGTGCTAGTGGGACTAGCGGGAGATGGAATGAGCAGTTCTTC.

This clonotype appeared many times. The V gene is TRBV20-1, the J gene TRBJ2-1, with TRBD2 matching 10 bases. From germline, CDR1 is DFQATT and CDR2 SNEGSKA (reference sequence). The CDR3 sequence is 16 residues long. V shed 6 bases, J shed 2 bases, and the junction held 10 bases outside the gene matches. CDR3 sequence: CSAENSGGTPYNEQFF. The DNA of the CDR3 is TGCAGTGCGGAAAATAGCGGGGGGACCCCCTACAATGAGCAGTTCTTC.

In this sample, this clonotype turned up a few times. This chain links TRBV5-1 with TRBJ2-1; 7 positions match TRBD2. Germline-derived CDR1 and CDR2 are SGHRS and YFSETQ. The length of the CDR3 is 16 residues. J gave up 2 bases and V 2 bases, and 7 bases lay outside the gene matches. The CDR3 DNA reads TGCGCCAGCAGCTTAAGTCTCCGGGGGGCCTACAATGAGCAGTTCTTC. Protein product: CASSLSLRGAYNEQFF.

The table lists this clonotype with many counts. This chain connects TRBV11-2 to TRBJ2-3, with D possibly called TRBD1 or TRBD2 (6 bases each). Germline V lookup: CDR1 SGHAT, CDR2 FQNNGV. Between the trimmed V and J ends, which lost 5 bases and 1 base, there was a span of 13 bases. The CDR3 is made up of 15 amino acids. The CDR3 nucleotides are TGTGCCAGCAGCACATACCGGGGGCGCACAGATACGCAGTATTTT. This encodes CASSTYRGRTDTQYF.

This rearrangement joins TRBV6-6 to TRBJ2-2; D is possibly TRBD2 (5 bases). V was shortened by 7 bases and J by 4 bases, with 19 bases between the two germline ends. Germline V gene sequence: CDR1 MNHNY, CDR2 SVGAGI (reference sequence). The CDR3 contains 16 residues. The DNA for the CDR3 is TGTGCCAGCATAAAATTGGCGGGTGAAACCACCGGGGAGCTGTTTTTT. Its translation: CASIKLAGETTGELFF.

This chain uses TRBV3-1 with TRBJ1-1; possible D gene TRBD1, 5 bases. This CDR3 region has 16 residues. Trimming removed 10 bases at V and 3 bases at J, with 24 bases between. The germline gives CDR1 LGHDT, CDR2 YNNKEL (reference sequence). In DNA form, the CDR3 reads TGTGCCAACAGACGGACAACCCGGACCCCTGACACTGAAGCTTTCTTT. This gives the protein CANRRTTRTPDTEAFF.

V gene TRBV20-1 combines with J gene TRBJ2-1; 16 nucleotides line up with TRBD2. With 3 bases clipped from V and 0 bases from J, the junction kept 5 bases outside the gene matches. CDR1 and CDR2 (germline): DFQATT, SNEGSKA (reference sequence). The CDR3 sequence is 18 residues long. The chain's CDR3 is CSASPGLAGGRSYNEQFF. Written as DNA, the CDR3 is TGCAGTGCTAGCCCGGGACTAGCGGGAGGGCGCTCCTACAATGAGCAGTTCTTC.

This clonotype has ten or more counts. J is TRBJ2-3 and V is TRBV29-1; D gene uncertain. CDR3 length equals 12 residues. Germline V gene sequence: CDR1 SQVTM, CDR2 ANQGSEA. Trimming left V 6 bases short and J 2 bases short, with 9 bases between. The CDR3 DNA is TGCAGCGTAAGGGAAAACACAGATACGCAGTATTTT. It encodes CSVRENTDTQYF.

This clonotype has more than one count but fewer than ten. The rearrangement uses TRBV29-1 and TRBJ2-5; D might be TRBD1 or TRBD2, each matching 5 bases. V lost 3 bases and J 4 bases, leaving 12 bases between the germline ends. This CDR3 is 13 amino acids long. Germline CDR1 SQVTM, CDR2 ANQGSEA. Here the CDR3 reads CSVDRERGETQYF. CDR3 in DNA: TGCAGCGTTGACAGGGAGAGGGGAGAGACCCAGTACTTC.

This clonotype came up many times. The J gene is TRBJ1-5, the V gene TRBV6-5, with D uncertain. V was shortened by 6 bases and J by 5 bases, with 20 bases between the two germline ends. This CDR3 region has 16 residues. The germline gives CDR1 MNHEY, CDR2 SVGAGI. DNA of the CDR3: TGTGCCAGCAGCCGCAACGGGCCCGGTGGGGATCAGCCCCAGCATTTT. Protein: CASSRNGPGGDQPQHF.

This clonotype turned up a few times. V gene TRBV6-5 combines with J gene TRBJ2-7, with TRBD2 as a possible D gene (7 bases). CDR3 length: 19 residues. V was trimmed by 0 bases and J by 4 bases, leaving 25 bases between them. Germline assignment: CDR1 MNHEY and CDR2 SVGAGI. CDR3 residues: CASSYSIFVGGEGGYEQYF. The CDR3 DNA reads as TGTGCCAGCAGTTACTCGATATTTGTCGGCGGGGAGGGGGGATACGAGCAGTACTTC.

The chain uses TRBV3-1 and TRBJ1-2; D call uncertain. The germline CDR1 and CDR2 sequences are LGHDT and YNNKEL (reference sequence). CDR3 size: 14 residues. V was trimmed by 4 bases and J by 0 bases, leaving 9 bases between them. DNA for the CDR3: TGTGCCAGCAGCCCAGCCCCGGCTAACTATGGCTACACCTTC. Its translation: CASSPAPANYGYTF.

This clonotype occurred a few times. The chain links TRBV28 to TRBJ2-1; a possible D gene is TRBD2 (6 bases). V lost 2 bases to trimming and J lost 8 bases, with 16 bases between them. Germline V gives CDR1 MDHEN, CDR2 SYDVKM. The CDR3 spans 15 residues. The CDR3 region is CASSLGGLFSDEQFF. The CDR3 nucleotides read TGTGCCAGCAGTTTAGGGGGACTCTTCAGCGATGAGCAGTTCTTC.

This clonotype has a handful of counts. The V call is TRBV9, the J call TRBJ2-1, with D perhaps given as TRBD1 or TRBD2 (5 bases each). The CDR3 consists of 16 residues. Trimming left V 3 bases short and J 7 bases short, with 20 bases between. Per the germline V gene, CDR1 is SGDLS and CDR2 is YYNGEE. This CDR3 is CASSGGALSISNEQFF. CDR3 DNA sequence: TGTGCCAGCAGCGGAGGGGCCCTGTCAATCTCTAATGAGCAGTTCTTC.

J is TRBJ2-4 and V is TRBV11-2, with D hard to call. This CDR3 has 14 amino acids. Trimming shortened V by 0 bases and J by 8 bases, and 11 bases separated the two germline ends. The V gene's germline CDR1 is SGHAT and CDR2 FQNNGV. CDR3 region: CASSLEGRTDIQYF. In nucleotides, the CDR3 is TGTGCCAGCAGCTTAGAGGGAAGGACGGACATTCAGTACTTC.

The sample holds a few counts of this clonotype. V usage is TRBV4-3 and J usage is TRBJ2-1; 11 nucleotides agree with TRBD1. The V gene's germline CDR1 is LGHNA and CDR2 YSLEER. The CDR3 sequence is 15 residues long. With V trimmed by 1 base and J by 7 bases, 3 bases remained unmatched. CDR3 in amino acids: CASSQGTGGLNEQFF. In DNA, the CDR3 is TGCGCCAGCAGCCAAGGGACAGGGGGCCTGAATGAGCAGTTCTTC.

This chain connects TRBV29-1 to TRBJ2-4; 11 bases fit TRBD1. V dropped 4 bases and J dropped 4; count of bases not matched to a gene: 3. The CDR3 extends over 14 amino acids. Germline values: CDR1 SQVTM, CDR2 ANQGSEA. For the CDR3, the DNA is TGCAGCGTTGGGGGGGACAGGGGGAAAAACATTCAGTACTTC. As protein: CSVGGDRGKNIQYF.

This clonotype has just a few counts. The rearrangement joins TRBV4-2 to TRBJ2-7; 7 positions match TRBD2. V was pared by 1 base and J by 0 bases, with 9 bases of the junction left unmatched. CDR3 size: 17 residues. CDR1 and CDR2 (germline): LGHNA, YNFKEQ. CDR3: CASSQVVAGSSSYEQYF. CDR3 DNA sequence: TGTGCCAGCAGCCAAGTGGTAGCGGGTAGCAGCTCCTACGAGCAGTACTTC.

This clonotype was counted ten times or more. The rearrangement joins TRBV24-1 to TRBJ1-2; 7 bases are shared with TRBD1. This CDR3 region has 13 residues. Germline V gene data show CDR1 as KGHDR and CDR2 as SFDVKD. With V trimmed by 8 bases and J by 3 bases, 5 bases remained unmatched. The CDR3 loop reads CATKGQRDYGYTF. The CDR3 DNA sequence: TGTGCCACCAAGGGACAGAGAGACTATGGCTACACCTTC.

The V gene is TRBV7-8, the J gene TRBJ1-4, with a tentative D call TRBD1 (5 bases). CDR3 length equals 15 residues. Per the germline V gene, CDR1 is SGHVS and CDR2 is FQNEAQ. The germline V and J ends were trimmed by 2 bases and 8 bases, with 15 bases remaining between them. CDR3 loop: CASSLRARGAEKLFF. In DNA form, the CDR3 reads TGTGCCAGCAGCTTAAGGGCAAGGGGCGCGGAAAAACTGTTTTTT. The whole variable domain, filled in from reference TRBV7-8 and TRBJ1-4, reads GAGVSQSPRYKVAKRGQDVALRCDPISGHVSLFWYQQALGQGPEFLTYFQNEAQLDKSGLPSDRFFAERPEGSVSTLKIQRTQQEDSAVYLCASSLRARGAEKLFFGSGTQLSVL.

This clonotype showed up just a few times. The CDR3: CASRQNGGGNSPLHF. DNA for the CDR3: TGTGCCAGCAGGCAGAATGGAGGGGGTAATTCACCCCTCCACTTT. This chain links TRBV6-5 with TRBJ1-6; D possibly corresponds to TRBD1 (6 bases). Germline CDR1 MNHEY, CDR2 SVGAGI. The CDR3 contains 15 residues. The V end was cut by 6 bases, the J end by 6 bases, with 15 bases between.

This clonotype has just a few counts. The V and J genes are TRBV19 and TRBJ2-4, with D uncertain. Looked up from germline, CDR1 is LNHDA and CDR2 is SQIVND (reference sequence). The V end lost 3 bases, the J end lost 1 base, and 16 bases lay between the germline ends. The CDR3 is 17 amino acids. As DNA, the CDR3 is TGTGCCAGTAGTATCCCGGTGGCCAGAATGGCCAAAAACATTCAGTACTTC. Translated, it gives CASSIPVARMAKNIQYF.

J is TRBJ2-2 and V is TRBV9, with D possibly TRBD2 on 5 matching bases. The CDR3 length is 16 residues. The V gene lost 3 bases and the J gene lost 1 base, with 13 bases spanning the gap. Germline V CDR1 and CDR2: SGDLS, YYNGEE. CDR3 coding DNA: TGTGCCAGCAGCGGACACCGGGGTAGGAACACCGGGGAGCTGTTTTTT. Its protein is CASSGHRGRNTGELFF.

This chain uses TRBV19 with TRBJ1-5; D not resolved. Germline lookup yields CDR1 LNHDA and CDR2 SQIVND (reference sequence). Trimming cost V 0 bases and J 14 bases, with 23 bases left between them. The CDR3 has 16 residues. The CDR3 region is CASSIEGEANGPPKHF. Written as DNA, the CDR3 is TGTGCCAGTAGTATAGAGGGAGAAGCGAATGGGCCCCCCAAGCATTTT. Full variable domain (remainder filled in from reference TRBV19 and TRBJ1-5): DGGITQSPKYLFRKEGQNVTLSCEQNLNHDAMYWYRQDPGQGLRLIYYSQIVNDFQKGDIAEGYSVSREKKESFPLTVTSAQKNPTAFYLCASSIEGEANGPPKHFGDGTRLSIL.

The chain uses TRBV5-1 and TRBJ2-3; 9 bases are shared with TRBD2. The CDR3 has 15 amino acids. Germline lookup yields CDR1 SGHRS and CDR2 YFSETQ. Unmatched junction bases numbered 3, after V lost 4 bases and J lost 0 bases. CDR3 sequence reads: CASSISGGSTDTQYF. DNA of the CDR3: TGCGCCAGCAGCATTAGCGGGGGAAGCACAGATACGCAGTATTTT.

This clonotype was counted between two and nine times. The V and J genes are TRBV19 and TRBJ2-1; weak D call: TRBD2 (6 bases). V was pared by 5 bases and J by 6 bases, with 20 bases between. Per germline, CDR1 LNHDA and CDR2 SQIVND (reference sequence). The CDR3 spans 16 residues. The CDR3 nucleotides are TGTGCCAGTAGTGCGTTTCCCGGGACTCTTGGCAATGAGCAGTTCTTC. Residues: CASSAFPGTLGNEQFF.

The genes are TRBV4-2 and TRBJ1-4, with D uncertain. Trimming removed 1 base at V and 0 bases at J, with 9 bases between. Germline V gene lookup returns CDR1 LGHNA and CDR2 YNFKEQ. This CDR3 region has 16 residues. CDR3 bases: TGTGCCAGCAGCCAAGTGGACTCCTCAACTAATGAAAAACTGTTTTTT. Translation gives CASSQVDSSTNEKLFF.

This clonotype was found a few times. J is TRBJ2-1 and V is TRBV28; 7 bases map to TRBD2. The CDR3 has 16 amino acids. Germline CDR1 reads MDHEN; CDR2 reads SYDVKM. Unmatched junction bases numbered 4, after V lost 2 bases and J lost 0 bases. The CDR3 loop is CASSLLRGSSYNEQFF. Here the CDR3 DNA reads TGTGCCAGCAGTTTACTTCGCGGGAGCTCCTACAATGAGCAGTTCTTC.

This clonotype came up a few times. This chain's CDR3 is CASSVVGGGEQSNQPQHF. In DNA, the CDR3 is TGTGCCAGCAGCGTAGTTGGAGGGGGAGAGCAAAGCAATCAGCCCCAGCATTTT. The V and J genes are TRBV9 and TRBJ1-5, with a weak D call TRBD1 (6 bases). Germline V gene lookup returns CDR1 SGDLS and CDR2 YYNGEE. The CDR3 runs 18 residues. V dropped 0 bases and J dropped 1 base, with 17 bases sitting between them. The whole variable domain, filled in from reference TRBV9 and TRBJ1-5, reads DSGVTQTPKHLITATGQRVTLRCSPRSGDLSVYWYQQSLDQGLQFLIQYYNGEERAKGNILERFSAQQFPDLHSELNLSSLELGDSALYFCASSVVGGGEQSNQPQHFGDGTRLSIL.